Sequencing of this T cell receptor (beta chain) was carried out in a study of OX40 agonist ivuxolimab in advanced cancers. Across the study: As their treatment, patients were administered ivuxolimab, an agonistic anti-OX40 (CD134) antibody. With a range of about 23 to 90, age averaged 60 years, and roughly 80% were male.

Here immunoSEQ multiplex PCR was the method, and the copy in TCRdb shows in-frame clones only, minus some. The sample yields about 41,000 clones, approximately 89% seen once. The germline gives CDR1 MNHNS, CDR2 SASEGT. Germline trimming cut 7 bases from V and 8 bases from J; bases unmatched to any gene: 10. The CDR3 has 14 amino acids. The V call is TRBV6-1, the J call TRBJ1-2; 10 bases agree with TRBD1. This specimen was CD4+ or CD8+ T cells sorted from blood, taken in a trial of the OX40 agonist ivuxolimab. This clonotype was obtained from an adult with an advanced solid tumor such as melanoma, head and neck, liver or kidney cancer. CDR3 sequence (DNA): TGTGCCAGCAAACCGGGACAGGGGAGGGGAGGCTACACCTTC. Translated, it gives CASKPGQGRGGYTF.